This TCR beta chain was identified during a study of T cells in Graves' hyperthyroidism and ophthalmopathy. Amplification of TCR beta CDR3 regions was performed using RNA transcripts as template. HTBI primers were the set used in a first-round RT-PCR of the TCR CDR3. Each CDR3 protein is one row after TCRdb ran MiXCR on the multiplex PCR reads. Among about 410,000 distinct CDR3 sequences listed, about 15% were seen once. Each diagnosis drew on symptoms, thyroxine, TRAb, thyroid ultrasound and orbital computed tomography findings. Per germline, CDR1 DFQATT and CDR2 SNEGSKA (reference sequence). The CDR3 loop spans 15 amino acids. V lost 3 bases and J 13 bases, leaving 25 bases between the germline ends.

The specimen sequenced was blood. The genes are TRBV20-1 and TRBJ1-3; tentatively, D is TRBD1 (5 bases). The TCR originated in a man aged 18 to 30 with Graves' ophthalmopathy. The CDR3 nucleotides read TGCAGTGCTAGTTTACCAGGGCGGGGGGAACACCATATATATTTT. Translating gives CSASLPGRGEHHIYF.